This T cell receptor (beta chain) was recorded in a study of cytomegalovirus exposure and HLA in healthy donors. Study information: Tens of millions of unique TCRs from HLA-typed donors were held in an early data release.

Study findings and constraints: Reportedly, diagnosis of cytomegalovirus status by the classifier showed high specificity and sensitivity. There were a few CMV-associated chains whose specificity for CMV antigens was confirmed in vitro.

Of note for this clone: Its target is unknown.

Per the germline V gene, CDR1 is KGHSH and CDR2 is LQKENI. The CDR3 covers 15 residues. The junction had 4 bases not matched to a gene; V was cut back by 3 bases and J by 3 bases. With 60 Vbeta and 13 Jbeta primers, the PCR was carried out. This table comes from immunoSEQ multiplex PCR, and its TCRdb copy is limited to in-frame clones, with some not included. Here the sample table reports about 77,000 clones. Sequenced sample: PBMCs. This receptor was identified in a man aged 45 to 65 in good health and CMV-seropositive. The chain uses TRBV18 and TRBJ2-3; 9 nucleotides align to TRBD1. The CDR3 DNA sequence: TGTGCCAGCTCACCCCGGGACAGGGAAACAGATACGCAGTATTTT. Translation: CASSPRDRETDTQYF. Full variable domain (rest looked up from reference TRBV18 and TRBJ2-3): NAGVMQNPRHLVRRRGQEARLRCSPMKGHSHVYWYRQLPEEGLKFMVYLQKENIIDESGMPKERFSAEFPKEGPSILRIQQVVRGDSAAYFCASSPRDRETDTQYFGPGTRLTVL.